The T cell receptor beta chain under discussion was sequenced for a study of T-cell reconstitution after alpha-beta-depleted transplantation in children. Trimming removed 1 base at V and 4 bases at J, with 14 bases between. This CDR3 contains 16 residues. CDR1 MGHRA and CDR2 YSYEKL come from the germline V gene. For TCRbeta, the library was prepared with unique molecular identifiers. TCRdb reprocessed the PCR reads with MiXCR, giving one entry per CDR3 protein. There are approximately 390,000 distinct CDR3 sequences in the sample; 11% occur only once, and 4.5% to 6.5% lies in the top ten. This receptor was identified in a human donor who donated a stem cell graft to a child with acute myeloid leukemia. The rearrangement links TRBV4-1 to TRBJ2-1; D is perhaps TRBD2 (7 bases). The sequences come from PBMCs from the stem cell graft donor, collected from the stem cell graft. The DNA of the CDR3 is TGCGCCAGCAGCCAAGTCTCCCGGGGGGCGTACAATGAGCAGTTCTTC. Its protein product is CASSQVSRGAYNEQFF.